Shown below are 30 T cell receptor beta chains from a single sample sequenced in a study of blood T cell repertoires in COVID-19. Sequencing used immunoSEQ multiplex PCR; TCRdb keeps in-frame clones, though not all of them. The sample includes 300,000 or so clones, approximately 82% seen only once; the top ten take approximately 1.1%. The sample was peripheral blood. These receptors came from a woman in her forties or fifties with acute or convalescent COVID-19.

The chain links TRBV18 to TRBJ1-2; 7 nucleotides line up with TRBD1. CDR3 length: 13 residues. After removal of 3 bases from V and 10 bases from J, the junction contained 8 bases not matched to a gene. CDR1 KGHSH and CDR2 LQKENI come from the germline V gene. CDR3 in DNA: TGTGCCAGCTCACCTCAGACAGGGACATACTACACCTTC. This sequence encodes CASSPQTGTYYTF.

This clone showed up just a few times. The chain uses TRBV2 and TRBJ2-2; D might be TRBD2 (6 bases). The V gene's germline CDR1 is SNHLY and CDR2 FYNNEI. The V and J ends lost 6 bases and 5 bases respectively, with 10 bases between them. This CDR3 region has 13 residues. The CDR3 DNA reads as TGTGCCAGCAGAACCGGGACTACCGGGGAGCTGTTTTTT. It encodes CASRTGTTGELFF. Together with reference TRBV2 and TRBJ2-2, the CDR3 gives the full variable domain: EPEVTQTPSHQVTQMGQEVILRCVPISNHLYFYWYRQILGQKVEFLVSFYNNEISEKSEIFDDQFSVERPDGSNFTLKIRSTKLEDSAMYFCASRTGTTGELFFGEGSRLTVL.

This chain links TRBV11-3 with TRBJ2-1; possible D gene TRBD1, 6 bases. Germline V gene lookup returns CDR1 SGHNT and CDR2 YENEEA. The CDR3 has 13 amino acids. V lost 2 bases and J 7 bases, leaving 9 bases between the germline ends. This CDR3 is CASSLNRDNEQFF. In DNA form, the CDR3 reads TGTGCCAGCAGCTTAAACAGGGATAATGAGCAGTTCTTC.

The chain has TRBV24-1 and TRBJ2-1; a weak D match, TRBD2 (6 bases). This CDR3 has 13 amino acids. CDR1 and CDR2 (germline): KGHDR, SFDVKD. V lost 2 bases and J 8 bases, leaving 9 bases between the germline ends. This chain's CDR3 is CATSDWRDHEQFF. CDR3 in DNA: TGTGCCACCAGTGATTGGCGGGATCATGAGCAGTTCTTC.

The chain carries TRBV30 and TRBJ2-3; 7 bases line up with TRBD1. CDR3 length: 14 residues. Germline V lookup: CDR1 GTSNPN, CDR2 SVGIG (reference sequence). V lost 3 bases to trimming and J lost 5 bases; unmatched junction nucleotides: 8. CDR3 nucleotides: TGTGCCTGGAGAGGTCGCACAGGGGAAGATACGCAGTATTTT. This gives the protein CAWRGRTGEDTQYF.

V gene TRBV3-1 (or the pseudogene TRBV3-2) combines with J gene TRBJ2-6; TRBD2 aligns across 8 bases. V shed 5 bases and J 0 bases; nucleotides not matched to a gene: 3. The CDR3 has 16 amino acids. The V gene's germline CDR1 is LGHDT and CDR2 YNNKEL (reference sequence). Here the CDR3 DNA reads TGTGCCAGCAGCGGGGGGACTAGCTCTGGGGCCAACGTCCTGACTTTC. This gives the protein CASSGGTSSGANVLTF.

The chain has TRBV3-1 (or the pseudogene TRBV3-2) and TRBJ2-5; possible D gene TRBD2, 6 bases. The CDR3 has 17 amino acids. V dropped 7 bases and J dropped 5 bases, with 26 bases sitting between them. The germline gives CDR1 LGHDT, CDR2 YNNKEL (reference sequence). The chain's CDR3 is CASTTTLGGGAGETQYF. The CDR3 DNA is TGTGCCAGCACCACCACGCTCGGGGGTGGGGCGGGGGAGACCCAGTACTTC.

The rearrangement uses TRBV4-2 and TRBJ2-2; 7 nucleotides align to TRBD1. In germline, CDR1 is LGHNA, CDR2 YNFKEQ. With V trimmed by 1 base and J by 0 bases, 5 bases remained unmatched. The CDR3 sequence is 17 residues long. The CDR3 is CASSQGATGSNTGELFF. CDR3 sequence (DNA): TGTGCCAGCAGCCAAGGCGCGACAGGGTCGAACACCGGGGAGCTGTTTTTT.

This clone was counted a few times. V and J are TRBV5-1 and TRBJ1-1, with a possible D match to TRBD1 (6 bases). The V gene's germline CDR1 is SGHRS and CDR2 YFSETQ. There are 15 residues in the CDR3. The germline V and J ends were trimmed by 4 bases and 0 bases, with 13 bases remaining between them. CDR3 DNA: TGCGCCAGCAGCCAACAGGGAAGTGTGAACACTGAAGCTTTCTTT. It encodes CASSQQGSVNTEAFF.

About this clone: Other DNA sequences in the sample encode the same CDR3. V is TRBV30 and J is TRBJ1-5; D call uncertain. V was pared by 0 bases and J by 2 bases, with 2 bases between. The CDR3 consists of 12 residues. Per germline, CDR1 GTSNPN and CDR2 SVGIG (reference sequence). CDR3 coding DNA: TGTGCCTGGAGTGTCGGCAATCAGCCCCAGCATTTT. Translating gives CAWSVGNQPQHF.

J is TRBJ2-6 and V is TRBV9; tentatively, D is TRBD2 (6 bases). This CDR3 region has 15 residues. Trimming took off 0 bases at V and 3 bases at J, with 7 bases between the two ends. Per germline, CDR1 SGDLS and CDR2 YYNGEE. The CDR3 loop reads CASSVGRGGANVLTF. In DNA, the CDR3 is TGTGCCAGCAGCGTAGGGAGGGGTGGGGCCAACGTCCTGACTTTC. Drawing the rest from reference TRBV9 and TRBJ2-6, the complete variable domain is DSGVTQTPKHLITATGQRVTLRCSPRSGDLSVYWYQQSLDQGLQFLIQYYNGEERAKGNILERFSAQQFPDLHSELNLSSLELGDSALYFCASSVGRGGANVLTFGAGSRLTVL.

The V gene is TRBV18, the J gene TRBJ2-2, with D possibly TRBD1 on 5 matching bases. The CDR3 sequence is 16 residues long. Per the germline V gene, CDR1 is KGHSH and CDR2 is LQKENI. The V end lost 8 bases, the J end lost 2 bases, and 18 bases lay between the germline ends. CDR3 DNA sequence: TGTGCCAGCCCTCGGTCTATACAGGCCAACACCGGGGAGCTGTTTTTT. As protein: CASPRSIQANTGELFF.

The chain recombines TRBV5-1 with TRBJ2-3; 10 bases are a match to TRBD1. The V and J ends lost 0 bases and 3 bases, in that order; junction bases with no gene match: 1. There are 15 residues in the CDR3. The germline gives CDR1 SGHRS, CDR2 YFSETQ. CDR3 sequence: CASSLAGQGTDTQYF. The CDR3 bases are TGCGCCAGCAGCTTGGCGGGACAGGGGACAGATACGCAGTATTTT.

V usage is TRBV19 and J usage is TRBJ1-5, with D maybe TRBD1 (6 bases). The V and J ends lost 3 bases and 7 bases respectively, with 13 bases between them. Germline V gene data show CDR1 as LNHDA and CDR2 as SQIVND (reference sequence). The CDR3 has 14 residues. CDR3 region: CASSMRPGEQPQHF. The CDR3 nucleotides read TGTGCCAGTAGTATGAGACCAGGGGAGCAGCCCCAGCATTTT.

Of note for this clone: One end of the junction fails to match germline, which may point to a read error. The chain employs TRBV5-4 and TRBJ1-1; 7 bases fit TRBD1. The CDR3 runs 15 residues. Germline CDR1 is SGHNT and CDR2 is YYREEE (reference sequence). The CDR3 here is CASRGLGGADTETFF. The CDR3 nucleotides read TGTGCCAGCAGGGGGCTAGGGGGCGCGGACACTGAAACTTTCTTT.

The rearrangement joins TRBV9 to TRBJ2-5, with D hard to call. V was pared by 0 bases and J by 2 bases, with 11 bases between. There are 15 residues in the CDR3. From germline, CDR1 is SGDLS and CDR2 YYNGEE. CDR3 protein: CASSVVGYLQETQYF. CDR3 DNA: TGTGCCAGCAGCGTAGTTGGTTACCTACAAGAGACCCAGTACTTC.

The chain uses TRBV6-5 and TRBJ2-5; 7 positions agree with TRBD1. The CDR3 runs to 13 residues. Germline trimming cut 6 bases from V and 5 bases from J; bases unmatched to any gene: 6. The V gene's germline CDR1 is MNHEY and CDR2 SVGAGI. The CDR3 DNA follows: TGTGCCAGCAGGGGGACAGAGAAGGAGACCCAGTACTTC. Translation gives CASRGTEKETQYF.

J is TRBJ2-6 and V is TRBV7-2; 9 nucleotides agree with TRBD1. CDR3 length: 15 amino acids. Germline CDR1 SGHTA, CDR2 FQGNSA. Germline trimming cut 5 bases from V and 4 bases from J; bases unmatched to any gene: 3. The CDR3, as DNA: TGTGCCAGCAGCCGCACAGGGGGCGGGGCCAACGTCCTGACTTTC. This encodes CASSRTGGGANVLTF. The full variable domain, rest sourced from reference TRBV7-2 and TRBJ2-6, is GAGVSQSPSNKVTEKGKDVELRCDPISGHTALYWYRQSLGQGLEFLIYFQGNSAPDKSGLPSDRFSAERTGGSVSTLTIQRTQQEDSAVYLCASSRTGGGANVLTFGAGSRLTVL.

This CDR3 is CASKDRHYEQYF. Here the CDR3 DNA reads TGTGCCAGTAAGGACAGACACTACGAGCAGTACTTC. The gene calls are TRBV19 and TRBJ2-7; TRBD1 might be the D (6 bases). The CDR3 contains 12 residues. Trimming took 7 bases from V and 3 from J, leaving 10 bases between them. Germline CDR1 LNHDA, CDR2 SQIVND (reference sequence).

The rearrangement joins TRBV7-2 to TRBJ2-2; 13 nucleotides align to TRBD2. Germline lookup yields CDR1 SGHTA and CDR2 FQGNSA. CDR3 length equals 18 residues. Germline trimming cut 8 bases from V and 0 bases from J; bases unmatched to any gene: 9. This CDR3 reads CASFHLGLAGTNTGELFF. The DNA for the CDR3 is TGTGCCAGCTTCCATTTGGGACTAGCGGGGACGAACACCGGGGAGCTGTTTTTT.

This rearrangement joins TRBV6-6 to TRBJ1-5; D gene unclear. The V gene lost 4 bases and the J gene lost 6 bases, with 7 bases spanning the gap. CDR1 is MNHNY, CDR2 SVGAGI, per germline (reference sequence). The CDR3 is 12 amino acids. Here the CDR3 reads CASSSPVQPQHF. The CDR3 nucleotides are TGTGCCAGCAGTTCCCCGGTTCAGCCCCAGCATTTT.

A single count supports this clone. V and J are TRBV30 and TRBJ1-4; perhaps TRBD1 as D (5 bases). CDR1 is GTSNPN and CDR2 is SVGIG in the germline V gene (reference sequence). CDR3 length: 13 residues. V was trimmed by 4 bases and J by 3 bases, leaving 9 bases between them. Here the CDR3 reads CAWTGGSNEKLFF. The CDR3, as DNA: TGTGCCTGGACGGGGGGTTCTAATGAAAAACTGTTTTTT. Using reference TRBV30 and TRBJ1-4 for the parts outside the CDR3, the full variable domain is SQTIHQWPATLVQPVGSPLSLECTVEGTSNPNLYWYRQAAGRGLQLLFYSVGIGQISSEVPQNLSASRPQDRQFILSSKKLLLSDSGFYLCAWTGGSNEKLFFGSGTQLSVL.

This clone was seen more than once but under ten times. The chain carries TRBV7-2 and TRBJ1-4; perhaps TRBD1 as D (6 bases). Trimming shortened V by 5 bases and J by 0 bases, and 13 bases separated the two germline ends. This CDR3 spans 16 amino acids. Germline loops: CDR1 SGHTA, CDR2 FQGNSA. The CDR3 loop is CASSPKGGATNEKLFF. CDR3 DNA sequence: TGTGCCAGCAGCCCCAAAGGGGGGGCAACTAATGAAAAACTGTTTTTT.

The chain is built from TRBV10-1 and TRBJ1-1, with TRBD1 matching 9 bases. The ends lost 0 bases at V and 6 bases at J; junction bases unmatched: 5. The CDR3 runs to 15 residues. Germline V CDR1 and CDR2: WNHNN, SYGVQD (reference sequence). The CDR3, as DNA: TGCGCCAGCAGTGAGTCAAACAGGGGGCACGCTGAAGCTTTCTTT. Residues: CASSESNRGHAEAFF.

The chain couples TRBV6-2 or TRBV6-3 to TRBJ1-5; D is perhaps TRBD1 (6 bases). V was pared by 2 bases and J by 7 bases, with 9 bases between. The CDR3 totals 13 residues. Per germline, CDR1 MNHEY and CDR2 SVGEGT. The CDR3 here is CASSYQDRQPQHF. CDR3 coding DNA: TGTGCCAGCAGTTACCAAGACAGGCAGCCCCAGCATTTT.

There are a few counts of this clone. The rearrangement joins TRBV2 to TRBJ2-2, with D perhaps TRBD2 (6 bases). The CDR3 is 15 residues long. V lost 3 bases to trimming and J lost 6 bases, with 14 bases between them. Per germline, CDR1 SNHLY and CDR2 FYNNEI. CDR3 bases: TGTGCCAGCAGTGAGCTAGCGTCCTTAGCCGGGGAGCTGTTTTTT. Protein sequence: CASSELASLAGELFF.

This sequence joins TRBV5-1 and TRBJ2-7, with D possibly matching TRBD1 (5 bases). With 0 bases removed from V and 3 bases from J, the gap between germline ends came to 10 bases. Germline V gives CDR1 SGHRS, CDR2 YFSETQ. The CDR3 has 14 residues. CDR3 loop: CASSLEAGLYEQYV. The CDR3 nucleotides are TGCGCCAGCAGCTTGGAAGCAGGGCTCTACGAGCAGTACGTC.

V and J are TRBV9 and TRBJ2-5; TRBD2 matches 11 bases. CDR1 SGDLS and CDR2 YYNGEE come from the germline V gene. There are 15 residues in the CDR3. Germline trimming cut 3 bases from V and 5 bases from J; bases unmatched to any gene: 6. Written as DNA, the CDR3 is TGTGCCAGCAGCGGATATAGCGGGAGGGGGGAGACCCAGTACTTC. This encodes CASSGYSGRGETQYF.

V gene TRBV4-2 combines with J gene TRBJ1-1; D unresolved. Germline CDR1 and CDR2: LGHNA and YNFKEQ. The CDR3 has 14 amino acids. With 1 base removed from V and 6 bases from J, the gap between germline ends came to 12 bases. The chain's CDR3 is CASSQAGEGAEAFF. Here the CDR3 DNA reads TGTGCCAGCAGCCAAGCCGGAGAGGGAGCTGAAGCTTTCTTT.

This clone was seen only once. V is TRBV9 and J is TRBJ1-1; D gene unclear. V lost 2 bases and J lost 6, with 8 bases in between. CDR1 is SGDLS and CDR2 is YYNGEE in the germline V gene. The CDR3 has 12 residues. The CDR3 nucleotides are TGTGCCAGCAGCGTGAGCGGCTCTGAAGCTTTCTTT. Translating gives CASSVSGSEAFF.